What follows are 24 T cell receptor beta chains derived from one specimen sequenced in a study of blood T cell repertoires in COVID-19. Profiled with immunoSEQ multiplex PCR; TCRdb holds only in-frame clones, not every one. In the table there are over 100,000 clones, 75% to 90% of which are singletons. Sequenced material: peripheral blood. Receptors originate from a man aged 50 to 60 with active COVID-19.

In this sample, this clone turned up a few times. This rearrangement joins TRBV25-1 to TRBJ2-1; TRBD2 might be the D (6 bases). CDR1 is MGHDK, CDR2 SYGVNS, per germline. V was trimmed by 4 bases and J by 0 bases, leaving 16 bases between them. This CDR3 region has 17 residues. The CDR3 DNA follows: TGTGCCAGCAGTGCCATAGTTGGGACTTACTCCTACAATGAGCAGTTCTTC. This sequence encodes CASSAIVGTYSYNEQFF.

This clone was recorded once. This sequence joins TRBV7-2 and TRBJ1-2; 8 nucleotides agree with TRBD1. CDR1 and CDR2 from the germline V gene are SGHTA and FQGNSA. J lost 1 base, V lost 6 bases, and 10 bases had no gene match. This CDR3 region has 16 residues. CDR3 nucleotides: TGTGCCAGCAGAAGAGGCGGACAGGGCCTTAACTATGGCTACACCTTC. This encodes CASRRGGQGLNYGYTF.

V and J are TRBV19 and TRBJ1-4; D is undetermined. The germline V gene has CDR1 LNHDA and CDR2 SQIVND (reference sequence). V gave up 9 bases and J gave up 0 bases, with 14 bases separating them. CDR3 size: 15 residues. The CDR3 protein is CASSPSGTTNEKLFF. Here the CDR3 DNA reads TGTGCCAGCTCCCCGTCGGGTACAACTAATGAAAAACTGTTTTTT.

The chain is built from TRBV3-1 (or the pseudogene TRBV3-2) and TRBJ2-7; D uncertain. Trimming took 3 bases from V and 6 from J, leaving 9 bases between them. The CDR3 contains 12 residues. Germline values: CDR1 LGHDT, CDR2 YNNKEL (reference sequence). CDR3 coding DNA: TGTGCCAGCAGCCAGCGCGCACCCGAGCAGTACTTC. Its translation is CASSQRAPEQYF.

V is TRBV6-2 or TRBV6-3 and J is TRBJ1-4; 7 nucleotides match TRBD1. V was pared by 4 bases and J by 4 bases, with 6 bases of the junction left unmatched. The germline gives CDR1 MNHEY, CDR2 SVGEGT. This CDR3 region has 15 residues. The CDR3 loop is CASSSLGTDNEKLFF. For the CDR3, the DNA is TGTGCCAGCAGTTCCCTCGGGACAGATAATGAAAAACTGTTTTTT.

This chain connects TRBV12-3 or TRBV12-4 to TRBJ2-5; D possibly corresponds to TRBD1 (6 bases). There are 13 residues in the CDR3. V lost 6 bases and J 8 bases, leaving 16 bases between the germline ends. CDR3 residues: CASRTMVGATQYF. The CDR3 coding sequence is TGTGCCAGCAGGACCATGGTGGGGGCAACCCAGTACTTC.

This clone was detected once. The CDR3 nucleotides read TGCGCCAGCAGCCAACCTCGACAGGGGAGCCACGGCTACACCTTC. Protein sequence: CASSQPRQGSHGYTF. The V call is TRBV4-1, the J call TRBJ1-2, with 8 bases matching TRBD1. Germline V gene lookup returns CDR1 MGHRA and CDR2 YSYEKL. V shed 2 bases and J 8 bases; nucleotides not matched to a gene: 10. The CDR3 contains 15 residues.

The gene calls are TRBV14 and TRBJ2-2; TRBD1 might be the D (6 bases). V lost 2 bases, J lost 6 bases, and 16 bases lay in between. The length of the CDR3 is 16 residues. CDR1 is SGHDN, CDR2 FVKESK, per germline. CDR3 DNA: TGTGCCAGCAGCCAATTCCGGCAGGGGTATGCCGGGGAGCTGTTTTTT. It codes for CASSQFRQGYAGELFF.

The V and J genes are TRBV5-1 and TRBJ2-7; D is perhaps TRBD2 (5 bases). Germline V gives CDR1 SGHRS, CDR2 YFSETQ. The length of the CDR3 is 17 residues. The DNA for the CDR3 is TGCGCCAGCAGCTTTTTCCTCGGTTTCCTTACGGACTTTTGGATACGCGTC. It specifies CASSFFLGFLTDFWIRV.

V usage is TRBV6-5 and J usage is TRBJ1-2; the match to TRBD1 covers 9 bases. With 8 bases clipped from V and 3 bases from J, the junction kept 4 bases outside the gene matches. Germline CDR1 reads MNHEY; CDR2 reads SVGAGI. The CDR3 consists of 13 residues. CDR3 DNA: TGTGCCAGCGGACGGACAGGGGACTATGGCTACACCTTC. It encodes CASGRTGDYGYTF.

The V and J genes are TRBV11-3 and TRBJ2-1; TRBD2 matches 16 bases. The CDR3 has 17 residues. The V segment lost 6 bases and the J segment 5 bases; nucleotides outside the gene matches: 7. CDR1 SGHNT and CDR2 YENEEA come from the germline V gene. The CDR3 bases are TGTGCCAGCAGTTCGGGACTAGCGGGGGGGCAGAACAATGAGCAGTTCTTC. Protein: CASSSGLAGGQNNEQFF. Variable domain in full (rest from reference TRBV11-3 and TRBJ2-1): EAGVVQSPRYKIIEKKQPVAFWCNPISGHNTLYWYLQNLGQGPELLIRYENEEAVDDSQLPKDRFSAERLKGVDSTLKIQPAELGDSAVYLCASSSGLAGGQNNEQFFGPGTRLTVL.

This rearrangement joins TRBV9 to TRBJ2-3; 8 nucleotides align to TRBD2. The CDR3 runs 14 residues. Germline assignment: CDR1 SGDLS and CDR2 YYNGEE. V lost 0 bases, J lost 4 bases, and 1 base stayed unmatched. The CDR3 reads CASSVGGLADTQYF. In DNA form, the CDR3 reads TGTGCCAGCAGCGTAGGGGGACTAGCAGATACGCAGTATTTT.

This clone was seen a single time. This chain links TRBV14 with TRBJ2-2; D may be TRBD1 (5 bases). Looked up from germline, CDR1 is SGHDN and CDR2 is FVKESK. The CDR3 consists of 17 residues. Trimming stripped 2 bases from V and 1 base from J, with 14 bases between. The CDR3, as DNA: TGTGCCAGCAGCCAAAGAAGGGGCGCGGTGAACACCGGGGAGCTGTTTTTT. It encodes CASSQRRGAVNTGELFF.

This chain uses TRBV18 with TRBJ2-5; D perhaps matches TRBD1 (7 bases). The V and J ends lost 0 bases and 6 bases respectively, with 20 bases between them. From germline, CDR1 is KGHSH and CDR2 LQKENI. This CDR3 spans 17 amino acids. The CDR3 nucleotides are TGTGCCAGCTCACCACCGGTCAACAGGGGAGGCGATAAGACCCAGTACTTC. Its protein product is CASSPPVNRGGDKTQYF.

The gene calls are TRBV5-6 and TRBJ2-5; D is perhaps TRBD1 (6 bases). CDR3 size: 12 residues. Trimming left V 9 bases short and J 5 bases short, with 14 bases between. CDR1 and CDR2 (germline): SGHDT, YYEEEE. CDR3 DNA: TGTGCCACCACAGGGCCGGGGGAGACCCAGTACTTC. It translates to CATTGPGETQYF.

The CDR3 spells CASSLEQGNYGYTF. The CDR3 bases are TGCGCCAGCAGCTTGGAGCAGGGAAACTATGGCTACACCTTC. The chain uses TRBV5-1 and TRBJ1-2, with TRBD1 as a possible D gene (5 bases). The CDR3 is 14 amino acids. With 0 bases removed from V and 2 bases from J, the gap between germline ends came to 8 bases. The germline CDR1 and CDR2 sequences are SGHRS and YFSETQ.

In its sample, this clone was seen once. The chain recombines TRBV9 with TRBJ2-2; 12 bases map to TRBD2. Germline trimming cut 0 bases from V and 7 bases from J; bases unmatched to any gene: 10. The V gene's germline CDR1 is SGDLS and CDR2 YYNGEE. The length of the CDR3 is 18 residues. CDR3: CASSVGLAGGPDGGELFF. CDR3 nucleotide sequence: TGTGCCAGCAGCGTAGGGCTAGCGGGGGGGCCCGATGGCGGGGAGCTGTTTTTT. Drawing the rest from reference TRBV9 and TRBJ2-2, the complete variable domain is DSGVTQTPKHLITATGQRVTLRCSPRSGDLSVYWYQQSLDQGLQFLIQYYNGEERAKGNILERFSAQQFPDLHSELNLSSLELGDSALYFCASSVGLAGGPDGGELFFGEGSRLTVL.

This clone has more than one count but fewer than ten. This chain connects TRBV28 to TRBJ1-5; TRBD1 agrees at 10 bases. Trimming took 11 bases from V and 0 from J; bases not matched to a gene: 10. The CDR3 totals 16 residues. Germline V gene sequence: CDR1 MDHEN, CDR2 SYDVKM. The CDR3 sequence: CAGQPGQGISNQPQHF. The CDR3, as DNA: TGTGCCGGGCAGCCGGGACAGGGGATTAGCAATCAGCCCCAGCATTTT.

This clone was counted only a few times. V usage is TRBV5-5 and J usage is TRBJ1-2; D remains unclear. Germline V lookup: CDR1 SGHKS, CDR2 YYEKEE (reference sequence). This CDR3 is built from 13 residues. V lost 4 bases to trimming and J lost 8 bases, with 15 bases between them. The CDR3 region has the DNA TGTGCCAGCAGCCCGACCGTCACCGGGGGCTACACCTTC. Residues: CASSPTVTGGYTF.

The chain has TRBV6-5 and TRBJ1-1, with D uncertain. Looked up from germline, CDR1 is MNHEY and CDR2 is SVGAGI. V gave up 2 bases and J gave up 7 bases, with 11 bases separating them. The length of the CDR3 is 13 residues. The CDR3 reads CASSYREAREAFF. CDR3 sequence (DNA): TGTGCCAGCAGTTACCGAGAAGCCCGTGAAGCTTTCTTT.

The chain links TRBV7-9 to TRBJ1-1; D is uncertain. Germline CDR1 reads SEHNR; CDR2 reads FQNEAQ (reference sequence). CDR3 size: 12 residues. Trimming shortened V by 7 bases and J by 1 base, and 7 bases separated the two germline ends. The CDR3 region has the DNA TGTGCCAGCACCTCCCGGAACACTGAAGCTTTCTTT. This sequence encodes CASTSRNTEAFF. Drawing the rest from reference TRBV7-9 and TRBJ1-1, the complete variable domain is DTGVSQNPRHKITKRGQNVTFRCDPISEHNRLYWYRQTLGQGPEFLTYFQNEAQLEKSRLLSDRFSAERPKGSFSTLEIQRTEQGDSAMYLCASTSRNTEAFFGQGTRLTVV.

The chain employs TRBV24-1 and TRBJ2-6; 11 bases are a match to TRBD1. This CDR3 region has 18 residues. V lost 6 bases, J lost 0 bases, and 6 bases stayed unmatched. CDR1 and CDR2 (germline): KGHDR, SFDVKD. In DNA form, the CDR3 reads TGTGCCACCAGTTTCTCCGGGACAGGGGGCTCTGGGGCCAACGTCCTGACTTTC. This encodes CATSFSGTGGSGANVLTF.

The CDR3 DNA reads as TGTGCCACCAGTAGTGGGGGGGCGGGCACAGATACGCAGTATTTT. Translating gives CATSSGGAGTDTQYF. J is TRBJ2-3 and V is TRBV24-1; TRBD2 might be the D (7 bases). This CDR3 is 15 amino acids long. V was shortened by 6 bases and J by 1 base, with 13 bases between the two germline ends. The germline CDR1 and CDR2 sequences are KGHDR and SFDVKD.

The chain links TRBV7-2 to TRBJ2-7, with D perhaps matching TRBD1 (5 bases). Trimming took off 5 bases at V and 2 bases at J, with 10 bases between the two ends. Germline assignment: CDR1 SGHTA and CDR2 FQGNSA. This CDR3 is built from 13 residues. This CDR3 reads CASSPGITYEQYF. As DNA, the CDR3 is TGTGCCAGCAGCCCAGGGATTACCTACGAGCAGTACTTC.